One sample yielded the 3 T cell receptor beta chains listed below, sequenced in a study of CD8 T cells in Susac syndrome (dated by TCRdb to the late 2010s). Library method: the immunoSEQ multiplex PCR assay. RNA was extracted using the RNeasy kit, and roughly 0.5 to 1 ug of the RNA was reverse transcribed with random hexamers. TCRdb trimmed the raw reads at Q25, called clones with MiXCR and kept productive beta chains. CDR3 protein sequences are deduplicated, and each keeps its most common genes and DNA. The sample data list roughly 140,000 distinct CDR3 sequences, and about 95% of these were observed just once. Jointly, the top ten make up approximately 0.15% of the sample. The sample comprised CD8+ T cells from PBMCs. Receptors originate from a human donor with multiple sclerosis.

This sequence joins TRBV7-8 and TRBJ1-5; D gene uncertain. The CDR3 spans 12 residues. Deletions cut 3 bases from V and 3 bases from J, with 3 bases between. CDR1 SGHVS and CDR2 FQNEAQ come from the germline V gene. CDR3 nucleotide sequence: TGTGCCAGCAGCTTTAACAATCAGCCCCAGCATTTT. Protein product: CASSFNNQPQHF.

V is TRBV7-6 and J is TRBJ1-6; 7 nucleotides align to TRBD1. Germline V gene lookup returns CDR1 SGHVS and CDR2 FNYEAQ. V lost 5 bases, J lost 4 bases, and 2 bases stayed unmatched. The CDR3 length is 14 residues. CDR3 nucleotides: TGTGCCAGCAGCCCGGGACAGTATAATTCACCCCTCCACTTT. Translation gives CASSPGQYNSPLHF.

This rearrangement joins TRBV29-1 to TRBJ2-1; no reliable D call. Looked up from germline, CDR1 is SQVTM and CDR2 is ANQGSEA. CDR3 length equals 15 residues. The V end lost 3 bases, the J end lost 5 bases, and 17 bases lay between the germline ends. The CDR3 is CSVDSDDSKNNEQFF. The CDR3 region has the DNA TGCAGCGTTGATAGTGATGACTCGAAAAACAATGAGCAGTTCTTC.